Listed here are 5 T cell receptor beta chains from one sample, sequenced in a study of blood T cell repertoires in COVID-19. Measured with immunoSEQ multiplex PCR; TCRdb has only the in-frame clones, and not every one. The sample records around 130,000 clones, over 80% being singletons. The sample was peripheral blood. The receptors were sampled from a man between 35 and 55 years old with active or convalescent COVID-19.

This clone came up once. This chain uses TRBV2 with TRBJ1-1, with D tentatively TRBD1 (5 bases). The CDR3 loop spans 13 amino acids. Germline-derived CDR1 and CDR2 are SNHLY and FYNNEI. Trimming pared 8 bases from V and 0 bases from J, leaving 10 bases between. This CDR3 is CASGAEMNTEAFF. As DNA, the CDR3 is TGTGCCAGCGGGGCGGAGATGAACACTGAAGCTTTCTTT.

This CDR3 reads CASSQDRDGTNEKLFF. The DNA of the CDR3 is TGTGCCAGCAGCCAAGACCGGGATGGAACTAATGAAAAACTGTTTTTT. The chain links TRBV3-1 (or the pseudogene TRBV3-2) to TRBJ1-4, with unresolved D. Germline loops: CDR1 LGHDT, CDR2 YNNKEL (reference sequence). The CDR3 has 16 amino acids. The V gene lost 0 bases and the J gene lost 1 base, with 9 bases spanning the gap.

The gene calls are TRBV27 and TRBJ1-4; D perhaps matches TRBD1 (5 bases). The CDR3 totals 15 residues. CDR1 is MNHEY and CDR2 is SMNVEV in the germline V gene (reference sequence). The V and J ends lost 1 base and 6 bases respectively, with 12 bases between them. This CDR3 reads CASSLWWQGDEKLFF. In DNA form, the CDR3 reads TGTGCCAGCAGTTTATGGTGGCAGGGTGATGAAAAACTGTTTTTT.

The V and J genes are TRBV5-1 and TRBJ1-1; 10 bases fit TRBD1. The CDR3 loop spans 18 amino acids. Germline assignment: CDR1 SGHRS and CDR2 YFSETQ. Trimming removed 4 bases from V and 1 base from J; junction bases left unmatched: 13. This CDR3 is CASSPRIGQGVKNTEAFF. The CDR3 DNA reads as TGCGCCAGCAGCCCCAGAATCGGACAGGGGGTCAAGAACACTGAAGCTTTCTTT.

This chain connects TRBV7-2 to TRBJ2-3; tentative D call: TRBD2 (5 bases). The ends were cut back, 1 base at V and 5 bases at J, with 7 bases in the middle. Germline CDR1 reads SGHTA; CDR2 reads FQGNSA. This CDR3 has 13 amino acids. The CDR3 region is CASSLVGRDTQYF. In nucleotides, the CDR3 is TGTGCCAGCAGCTTAGTAGGGAGAGATACGCAGTATTTT.